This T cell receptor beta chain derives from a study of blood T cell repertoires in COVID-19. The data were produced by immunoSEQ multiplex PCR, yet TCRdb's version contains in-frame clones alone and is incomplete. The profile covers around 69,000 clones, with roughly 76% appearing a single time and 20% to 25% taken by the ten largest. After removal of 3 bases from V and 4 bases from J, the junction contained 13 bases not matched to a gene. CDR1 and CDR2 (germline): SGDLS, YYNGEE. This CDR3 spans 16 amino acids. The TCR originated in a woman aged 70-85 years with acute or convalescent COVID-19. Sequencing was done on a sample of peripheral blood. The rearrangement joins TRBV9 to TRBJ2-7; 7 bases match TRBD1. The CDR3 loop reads CASSAQSTGKSYEQYF. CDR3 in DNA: TGTGCCAGCAGCGCCCAATCGACAGGGAAGTCGTACGAGCAGTACTTC.